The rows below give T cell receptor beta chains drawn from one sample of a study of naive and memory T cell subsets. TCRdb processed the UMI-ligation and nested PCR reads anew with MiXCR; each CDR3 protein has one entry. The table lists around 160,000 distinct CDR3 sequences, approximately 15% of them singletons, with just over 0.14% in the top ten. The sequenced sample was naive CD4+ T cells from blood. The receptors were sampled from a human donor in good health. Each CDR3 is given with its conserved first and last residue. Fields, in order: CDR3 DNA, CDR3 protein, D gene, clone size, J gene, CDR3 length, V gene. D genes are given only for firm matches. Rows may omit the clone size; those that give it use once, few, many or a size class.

CDR3 DNA: TGTGCCATCAGGGGACAGGGGACTGGGGCCAACGTCCTGACTTTC; CDR3 protein: CAIRGQGTGANVLTF; D gene: TRBD1; clone size: few; J gene: TRBJ2-6; CDR3 length: 15; V gene: TRBV10-3
CDR3 DNA: TGTGCCAGCAGGGTCCTCCGGGGGCAGTACTTC; CDR3 protein: CASRVLRGQYF; D gene: -; clone size: few; J gene: TRBJ2-7; CDR3 length: 11; V gene: TRBV9
CDR3 DNA: TGCGCCAGCAGCCCTGAGTTATGGCTAGCGAGTCATGAGCAGTTCTTC; CDR3 protein: CASSPELWLASHEQFF; D gene: -; clone size: -; J gene: TRBJ2-1; CDR3 length: 16; V gene: TRBV4-3
CDR3 DNA: TGCGCCAGCAGTGTTCCGCTCCGGCAGGGGCGGACAGATACGCAGTATTTT; CDR3 protein: CASSVPLRQGRTDTQYF; D gene: -; clone size: few; J gene: TRBJ2-3; CDR3 length: 17; V gene: TRBV23-1
CDR3 DNA: TGTGCCAGCAGCTTACCCCCAGATACGCAGTATTTT; CDR3 protein: CASSLPPDTQYF; D gene: -; clone size: few; J gene: TRBJ2-3; CDR3 length: 12; V gene: TRBV7-3
CDR3 DNA: TGTGCCAGCAGCTCCTCACTAGCGGGTAGGAACGAGCAGTACTTC; CDR3 protein: CASSSSLAGRNEQYF; D gene: TRBD2; clone size: -; J gene: TRBJ2-7; CDR3 length: 15; V gene: TRBV5-4
CDR3 DNA: TGTGCCAGTAGCCTAGCAGGGGGACAGTTCACCGGGGAGCTGTTTTTT; CDR3 protein: CASSLAGGQFTGELFF; D gene: TRBD1; clone size: -; J gene: TRBJ2-2; CDR3 length: 16; V gene: TRBV19
CDR3 DNA: TGTGCCAGCAGCCGCCTTCAACCCTCCGGGACTAGCGGGAGGGCCGTCTATGAGCAGTTCTTC; CDR3 protein: CASSRLQPSGTSGRAVYEQFF; D gene: TRBD2; clone size: -; J gene: TRBJ2-1; CDR3 length: 21; V gene: TRBV6-2/TRBV6-3
CDR3 DNA: TGTGCCAGCAGCTTATCAGGCCTTGCAGATACGCAGTATTTT; CDR3 protein: CASSLSGLADTQYF; D gene: -; clone size: -; J gene: TRBJ2-3; CDR3 length: 14; V gene: TRBV5-6
CDR3 DNA: TGCGCCAGCAGCTTGAGGGCAGGGGGCGGTCAAGAGACCCAGTACTTC; CDR3 protein: CASSLRAGGGQETQYF; D gene: TRBD1; clone size: -; J gene: TRBJ2-5; CDR3 length: 16; V gene: TRBV5-1
CDR3 DNA: TGTGCCAGCAGTTACGATGGTGGGCGTGGGTCGCAGTTCTTC; CDR3 protein: CASSYDGGRGSQFF; D gene: -; clone size: few; J gene: TRBJ2-1; CDR3 length: 14; V gene: TRBV6-2/TRBV6-3
CDR3 DNA: TGTGCCAGTAGAAGGACTAGCGGGAGTTTGGAGACCCAGTACTTC; CDR3 protein: CASRRTSGSLETQYF; D gene: TRBD2; clone size: -; J gene: TRBJ2-5; CDR3 length: 15; V gene: TRBV19
CDR3 DNA: TGTGCCAGCACTCCGCAGGGTGTCGCCTACGAGCAGTACTTC; CDR3 protein: CASTPQGVAYEQYF; D gene: -; clone size: -; J gene: TRBJ2-7; CDR3 length: 14; V gene: TRBV28
CDR3 DNA: TGTGCCAGCAGCTCAGGACAGGGAGGCACTGAAGCTTTCTTT; CDR3 protein: CASSSGQGGTEAFF; D gene: TRBD1; clone size: many; J gene: TRBJ1-1; CDR3 length: 14; V gene: TRBV4-2
CDR3 DNA: TGCGCCAGCAGCGCCGGGACAGGGTACAATGAGCAGTTCTTC; CDR3 protein: CASSAGTGYNEQFF; D gene: TRBD1; clone size: many; J gene: TRBJ2-1; CDR3 length: 14; V gene: TRBV5-1
CDR3 DNA: TGTGCCAGCACGACTAGAGACCATTTGGATGAGCAGTTCTTC; CDR3 protein: CASTTRDHLDEQFF; D gene: -; clone size: many; J gene: TRBJ2-1; CDR3 length: 14; V gene: TRBV2
CDR3 DNA: TGTGCCAGCAGTGAATCGGTCTCCTACGAGCAGTACTTC; CDR3 protein: CASSESVSYEQYF; D gene: -; clone size: few; J gene: TRBJ2-7; CDR3 length: 13; V gene: TRBV6-1
CDR3 DNA: TGTGCCAGCAGCTTACTAGCGGGAGGTAGTTATGAGCAGTTCTTC; CDR3 protein: CASSLLAGGSYEQFF; D gene: TRBD2; clone size: few; J gene: TRBJ2-1; CDR3 length: 15; V gene: TRBV7-9
CDR3 DNA: TGTGCCAGCAGCGTCGAAGGACAGTCCAATTCACCCCTCCACTTT; CDR3 protein: CASSVEGQSNSPLHF; D gene: -; clone size: few; J gene: TRBJ1-6; CDR3 length: 15; V gene: TRBV9
CDR3 DNA: TGTGCCAGCAGCAAAGGACTAGCGGGAGATTACGAGCAGTACTTC; CDR3 protein: CASSKGLAGDYEQYF; D gene: TRBD2; clone size: few; J gene: TRBJ2-7; CDR3 length: 15; V gene: TRBV27
CDR3 DNA: TGTGCCAGCGCTAGCGGGAGGGCCTCCGGGGAGCTGTTTTTT; CDR3 protein: CASASGRASGELFF; D gene: TRBD2; clone size: -; J gene: TRBJ2-2; CDR3 length: 14; V gene: TRBV19
CDR3 DNA: TGTGCCAGTTCCTCGGATTCAGACCTAGTTGAGACCCAGTACTTC; CDR3 protein: CASSSDSDLVETQYF; D gene: -; clone size: few; J gene: TRBJ2-5; CDR3 length: 15; V gene: TRBV21-1
CDR3 DNA: TGTGCCAGCAGAAGGGGACAGGGTGAGGAAAAACTGTTTTTT; CDR3 protein: CASRRGQGEEKLFF; D gene: TRBD1; clone size: few; J gene: TRBJ1-4; CDR3 length: 14; V gene: TRBV2
CDR3 DNA: TGTGCCAGCAGTTTTAGGGGCCGCAACGAGCAGTACTTC; CDR3 protein: CASSFRGRNEQYF; D gene: -; clone size: -; J gene: TRBJ2-7; CDR3 length: 13; V gene: TRBV12-3/TRBV12-4
CDR3 DNA: TGCAGCGTCTCCCCGAGACGGGACGAGCAGTACTTC; CDR3 protein: CSVSPRRDEQYF; D gene: -; clone size: -; J gene: TRBJ2-7; CDR3 length: 12; V gene: TRBV29-1
CDR3 DNA: TGTGCCAGCAGCTTAGCGCCCCAGAACAGGAACATTCAGTACTTC; CDR3 protein: CASSLAPQNRNIQYF; D gene: -; clone size: -; J gene: TRBJ2-4; CDR3 length: 15; V gene: TRBV7-2
CDR3 DNA: TGCGCCAGCAGCTTTAGCGGGAGCTCCTACAATGAGCAGTTCTTC; CDR3 protein: CASSFSGSSYNEQFF; D gene: TRBD2; clone size: -; J gene: TRBJ2-1; CDR3 length: 15; V gene: TRBV5-1
CDR3 DNA: TGCAGTGCTAGAGATCGGTTGGACAGAAAAGAGACCCAGTACTTC; CDR3 protein: CSARDRLDRKETQYF; D gene: -; clone size: -; J gene: TRBJ2-5; CDR3 length: 15; V gene: TRBV20-1
CDR3 DNA: TGTGCCAGCTCCCCGACTAGCGGCCGATACAATGAGCAGTTCTTC; CDR3 protein: CASSPTSGRYNEQFF; D gene: TRBD2; clone size: many; J gene: TRBJ2-1; CDR3 length: 15; V gene: TRBV18
CDR3 DNA: TGTGCCAGCAGCGGGGACAGGGGTTGGCAGCCCCAGCATTTT; CDR3 protein: CASSGDRGWQPQHF; D gene: TRBD1; clone size: many; J gene: TRBJ1-5; CDR3 length: 14; V gene: TRBV12-3/TRBV12-4
CDR3 DNA: TGCAGTGCTAGAGATCCGGGAGGGAGGGCCAACTACAATGAGCAGTTCTTC; CDR3 protein: CSARDPGGRANYNEQFF; D gene: TRBD2; clone size: -; J gene: TRBJ2-1; CDR3 length: 17; V gene: TRBV20-1
CDR3 DNA: TGTGCCAGCAGCAGAACTAGAAACACAGATACGCAGTATTTT; CDR3 protein: CASSRTRNTDTQYF; D gene: -; clone size: -; J gene: TRBJ2-3; CDR3 length: 14; V gene: TRBV5-4
CDR3 DNA: TGTGCCAGCACCCACCAAGTTGGCCCCCTCCACTTT; CDR3 protein: CASTHQVGPLHF; D gene: -; clone size: many; J gene: TRBJ1-6; CDR3 length: 12; V gene: TRBV27
CDR3 DNA: TGTGCCTGGAACCTCGGAAGGGTCGGCCAGGAGACCCAGTACTTC; CDR3 protein: CAWNLGRVGQETQYF; D gene: -; clone size: -; J gene: TRBJ2-5; CDR3 length: 15; V gene: TRBV30
CDR3 DNA: TGTGCCATCAGTGAGTTATCGGGAGGCCGCTCCTACAATGAGCAGTTCTTC; CDR3 protein: CAISELSGGRSYNEQFF; D gene: TRBD2; clone size: -; J gene: TRBJ2-1; CDR3 length: 17; V gene: TRBV10-3
CDR3 DNA: TGTGCCAGCAGCTTAGGACTAGCGGACACCGGGGAGCTGTTTTTT; CDR3 protein: CASSLGLADTGELFF; D gene: TRBD2; clone size: -; J gene: TRBJ2-2; CDR3 length: 15; V gene: TRBV13
CDR3 DNA: TGTGCCAGCAGTTACACATGGACAGGGAGCGCAGATACGCAGTATTTT; CDR3 protein: CASSYTWTGSADTQYF; D gene: TRBD1; clone size: -; J gene: TRBJ2-3; CDR3 length: 16; V gene: TRBV6-5
CDR3 DNA: TGTGCCACCAGCAGAGATAGGCAGGGGGCTTACAATGAGCAGTTCTTC; CDR3 protein: CATSRDRQGAYNEQFF; D gene: TRBD1; clone size: -; J gene: TRBJ2-1; CDR3 length: 16; V gene: TRBV15
CDR3 DNA: TGTGCCAGCAGTTACGCGAGTAGCGGGAGTAATGAGCAGTTCTTC; CDR3 protein: CASSYASSGSNEQFF; D gene: TRBD2; clone size: -; J gene: TRBJ2-1; CDR3 length: 15; V gene: TRBV6-2/TRBV6-3
CDR3 DNA: TGTGCCAGCAGCTCAATCAAGGATGGTGGTGGCTACACCTTC; CDR3 protein: CASSSIKDGGGYTF; D gene: -; clone size: -; J gene: TRBJ1-2; CDR3 length: 14; V gene: TRBV11-2
CDR3 DNA: TGTGCCAGCAGCCAAGATCGGCGAGCGGGAGAGCAGTACTTC; CDR3 protein: CASSQDRRAGEQYF; D gene: TRBD2; clone size: few; J gene: TRBJ2-7; CDR3 length: 14; V gene: TRBV3-1
CDR3 DNA: TGCGCCAGCAGCCCCATTGGGACTGCCGAGCAGTACTTC; CDR3 protein: CASSPIGTAEQYF; D gene: -; clone size: -; J gene: TRBJ2-7; CDR3 length: 13; V gene: TRBV5-1
CDR3 DNA: TGTGCCAGCAGCTCGTTCCATTGGGGAAACACCGGGGAGCTGTTTTTT; CDR3 protein: CASSSFHWGNTGELFF; D gene: -; clone size: few; J gene: TRBJ2-2; CDR3 length: 16; V gene: TRBV11-2